One and the same sample provided the 28 T cell receptor beta chains below, sequenced in a study of blood T cell repertoires in COVID-19. Sequenced by immunoSEQ multiplex PCR; TCRdb stores in-frame clones only, minus some. Among around 120,000 clones listed, approximately 80% were seen once. The sequenced sample consisted of peripheral blood. Receptors were obtained from a man between 65 and 80 years old with active or convalescent COVID-19.

This clone was seen only a few times. This chain joins TRBV30 and TRBJ1-2, with 8 nucleotides matching TRBD1. The CDR3 covers 15 residues. V lost 0 bases and J lost 1; bases outside the gene matches: 4. Germline values: CDR1 GTSNPN, CDR2 SVGIG (reference sequence). The CDR3 nucleotides read TGTGCCTGGAGTGTAAGGGACAGGTATAACTATGGCTACACCTTC. Translation: CAWSVRDRYNYGYTF.

The J gene is TRBJ1-5, the V gene TRBV24-1, with TRBD1 identical over 8 bases. The germline V gene has CDR1 KGHDR and CDR2 SFDVKD. CDR3 length: 14 residues. The V and J ends lost 9 bases and 9 bases, in that order; junction bases with no gene match: 12. This CDR3 reads CATLGQGHVGPQHF. The CDR3 nucleotides are TGTGCCACCCTAGGACAGGGTCACGTTGGGCCCCAGCATTTT.

The chain recombines TRBV24-1 with TRBJ2-7; TRBD1 matches at 7 bases. In germline, CDR1 is KGHDR, CDR2 SFDVKD. CDR3 length equals 15 residues. The trim removed 8 bases at V and 0 bases at J, leaving 9 bases unmatched. CDR3 bases: TGTGCCACCATCCCGGGACAGCGAAACTCCTACGAGCAGTACTTC. Amino acid sequence: CATIPGQRNSYEQYF.

The chain recombines TRBV14 with TRBJ2-2; weak D call: TRBD1 (6 bases). Germline V gives CDR1 SGHDN, CDR2 FVKESK. CDR3 length equals 16 residues. V was clipped by 4 bases and J by 5 bases, with 17 bases between them. The CDR3: CASSPFQQGRTGELFF. DNA of the CDR3: TGTGCCAGCAGCCCCTTTCAACAGGGAAGGACCGGGGAGCTGTTTTTT.

This clone was counted between two and nine times. The genes are TRBV24-1 and TRBJ1-2, with 10 bases matching TRBD1. Unmatched junction bases numbered 11, after V lost 6 bases and J lost 8 bases. The CDR3 has 15 residues. CDR1 and CDR2 from the germline V gene are KGHDR and SFDVKD. The DNA for the CDR3 is TGTGCCACCAGTTCAAGCGGGACAGGGGATCACGGCTACACCTTC. Translation gives CATSSSGTGDHGYTF.

Regarding this clone: The junction departs from germline at one end; a sequencing error may be responsible. The V and J genes are TRBV7-2 and TRBJ2-7; the match to TRBD2 covers 10 bases. Germline-derived CDR1 and CDR2 are SGHTA and FQGNSA. CDR3 size: 17 residues. The CDR3 DNA follows: TGTGCCAGCAGCGTAGCGGGGGGTACGGGAGGGCCCCACGAGCAGTACTTC. Its protein is CASSVAGGTGGPHEQYF.

The CDR3 here is CASSSIGQETQYF. DNA of the CDR3: TGCGCCAGCAGCTCTATTGGCCAAGAGACCCAGTACTTC. The rearrangement links TRBV4-1 to TRBJ2-5; D not resolved. This CDR3 has 13 amino acids. Deletions cut 5 bases from V and 1 base from J, with 8 bases between. From germline, CDR1 is MGHRA and CDR2 YSYEKL.

This chain connects TRBV5-1 to TRBJ2-3; no firm D call. The V end lost 0 bases, the J end lost 5 bases, and 7 bases lay between the germline ends. The germline V gene has CDR1 SGHRS and CDR2 YFSETQ. This CDR3 has 13 residues. CDR3 DNA sequence: TGCGCCAGCAGCTTGGCTAGATTAGATACGCAGTATTTT. Its translation is CASSLARLDTQYF.

Here the CDR3 reads CASSLGGPRKTQYF. The CDR3 coding sequence is TGTGCCAGCAGCTTGGGGGGCCCGCGAAAGACCCAGTACTTC. V usage is TRBV5-4 and J usage is TRBJ2-5; tentative D call: TRBD1 (5 bases). Between the trimmed V and J ends, which lost 0 bases and 6 bases, there was a span of 12 bases. Germline V lookup: CDR1 SGHNT, CDR2 YYREEE (reference sequence). The length of the CDR3 is 14 residues.

The count of this clone is one. This chain joins TRBV7-3 and TRBJ2-2; 10 positions agree with TRBD2. This CDR3 spans 15 amino acids. The germline V gene encodes CDR1 SGHTA and CDR2 FQGTGA. V dropped 4 bases and J dropped 5; count of bases not matched to a gene: 4. CDR3 sequence reads: CASSSGLASTGELFF. CDR3 nucleotides: TGTGCCAGCAGCTCGGGACTAGCGTCGACCGGGGAGCTGTTTTTT.

The chain is built from TRBV3-1 (or the pseudogene TRBV3-2) and TRBJ2-7; D perhaps matches TRBD2 (10 bases). Germline V gives CDR1 LGHDT, CDR2 YNNKEL (reference sequence). CDR3 length equals 20 residues. V gave up 3 bases and J gave up 4 bases, with 31 bases separating them. The CDR3 sequence: CASSQAPGQGSSGRLYEQYF. The CDR3 bases are TGTGCCAGCAGCCAGGCCCCGGGACAGGGTAGTAGCGGGAGGCTATACGAGCAGTACTTC.

This chain joins TRBV5-6 and TRBJ1-1; D possibly corresponds to TRBD1 (6 bases). V lost 4 bases and J lost 1, with 14 bases in between. Germline CDR1 SGHDT, CDR2 YYEEEE. The CDR3 has 15 residues. This CDR3 is CASSVQGQRNTEAFF. For the CDR3, the DNA is TGTGCCAGCAGCGTCCAAGGACAGAGGAACACTGAAGCTTTCTTT.

The J gene is TRBJ2-3, the V gene TRBV7-2; D is ambiguous. The CDR3 totals 14 residues. The germline V gene encodes CDR1 SGHTA and CDR2 FQGNSA. Trimming stripped 1 base from V and 3 bases from J, with 8 bases between. DNA of the CDR3: TGTGCCAGCAGCTTAGGGCGGCCTACAGATACGCAGTATTTT. Its translation: CASSLGRPTDTQYF.

This rearrangement joins TRBV28 to TRBJ1-2, with D hard to call. CDR3 length equals 11 residues. V gave up 5 bases and J gave up 3 bases, with 4 bases separating them. The germline V gene encodes CDR1 MDHEN and CDR2 SYDVKM. This CDR3 is CASSPDYGYTF. In DNA, the CDR3 is TGTGCCAGCAGTCCCGACTATGGCTACACCTTC.

This chain joins TRBV30 and TRBJ1-5; 8 bases are a match to TRBD1. In germline, CDR1 is GTSNPN, CDR2 SVGIG (reference sequence). This CDR3 is 15 amino acids long. J gave up 5 bases and V 1 base, and 7 bases lay outside the gene matches. The CDR3 sequence: CAWSARTGWDQPQHF. CDR3 nucleotide sequence: TGTGCCTGGAGTGCTCGGACAGGGTGGGATCAGCCCCAGCATTTT.

V usage is TRBV19 and J usage is TRBJ1-5, with D perhaps TRBD1 (5 bases). Germline V CDR1 and CDR2: LNHDA, SQIVND (reference sequence). The CDR3 covers 15 residues. The V gene lost 7 bases and the J gene lost 1 base, with 14 bases spanning the gap. CDR3 DNA sequence: TGTGCCAGTACCCCAGGGTCCCTAAGCAATCAGCCCCAGCATTTT. Protein product: CASTPGSLSNQPQHF.

This clone appeared a few times. V usage is TRBV27 and J usage is TRBJ2-7; 7 bases are a match to TRBD1. V lost 5 bases, J lost 4 bases, and 8 bases stayed unmatched. Germline V lookup: CDR1 MNHEY, CDR2 SMNVEV (reference sequence). CDR3 size: 14 residues. CDR3 residues: CASSPPGGYYEQYF. The CDR3 coding sequence is TGTGCCAGCAGTCCCCCAGGGGGATATTACGAGCAGTACTTC.

This clone is a singleton in its sample. J is TRBJ2-3 and V is TRBV6-5; TRBD1 matches 7 bases. CDR1 is MNHEY and CDR2 is SVGAGI in the germline V gene. The CDR3 is 15 amino acids. J lost 0 bases, V lost 10 bases, and 10 bases had no gene match. CDR3 DNA sequence: TGTGCCACGTGGGCTGACAGGGCTAGCACAGATACGCAGTATTTT. Its translation: CATWADRASTDTQYF.

The chain joins TRBV4-1 to TRBJ2-3, with 9 nucleotides matching TRBD1. The CDR3 length is 15 residues. J gave up 4 bases and V 1 base, and 3 bases lay outside the gene matches. Germline lookup yields CDR1 MGHRA and CDR2 YSYEKL. The CDR3 sequence is CASSQGDRESDTQYF. The CDR3 DNA reads TGCGCCAGCAGCCAAGGGGACAGGGAATCAGATACGCAGTATTTT.

The genes are TRBV2 and TRBJ1-3, with a weak D call TRBD1 (6 bases). The CDR3 has 15 amino acids. Germline V gives CDR1 SNHLY, CDR2 FYNNEI. V lost 8 bases to trimming and J lost 0 bases, with 14 bases between them. The CDR3 nucleotides read TGTGCCAGCGGAACAGGGCTGCACTCTGGAAACACCATATATTTT. Amino acid sequence: CASGTGLHSGNTIYF.

The CDR3 here is CASSELAGGPNEQFF. The DNA of the CDR3 is TGTGCCAGCAGTGAACTAGCGGGAGGGCCCAATGAGCAGTTCTTC. The chain links TRBV2 to TRBJ2-1, with 12 bases lining up with TRBD2. Trimming cost V 2 bases and J 6 bases; bases outside gene matches: 2. Germline lookup yields CDR1 SNHLY and CDR2 FYNNEI. This CDR3 is 15 amino acids long.

This clone was detected once. The chain couples TRBV3-1 (or the pseudogene TRBV3-2) to TRBJ2-1, with D possibly being TRBD2 (5 bases). The V end was cut by 1 base, the J end by 6 bases, with 10 bases between. This CDR3 spans 14 amino acids. CDR1 is LGHDT, CDR2 YNNKEL, per germline (reference sequence). CDR3 amino acids: CASSQVLAFNEQFF. The CDR3, as DNA: TGTGCCAGCAGCCAAGTGCTAGCCTTCAATGAGCAGTTCTTC.

The chain couples TRBV12-3 or TRBV12-4 to TRBJ2-5, with 7 bases matching TRBD1. This CDR3 spans 13 amino acids. Germline trimming cut 2 bases from V and 5 bases from J; bases unmatched to any gene: 2. This CDR3 reads CASSLTGDETQYF. The CDR3 DNA sequence: TGTGCCAGCAGTTTAACAGGGGACGAGACCCAGTACTTC.

This chain connects TRBV6-1 to TRBJ1-2; D may be TRBD1 (6 bases). Germline V lookup: CDR1 MNHNS, CDR2 SASEGT. This CDR3 spans 13 amino acids. V gave up 8 bases and J gave up 2 bases, with 12 bases separating them. CDR3 in amino acids: CASLKQGNYGYTF. Here the CDR3 DNA reads TGTGCCAGCCTCAAGCAGGGGAACTATGGCTACACCTTC.

The chain combines TRBV2 with TRBJ2-3; TRBD2 matches 9 bases. V was pared by 4 bases and J by 6 bases, with 5 bases of the junction left unmatched. The germline V gene has CDR1 SNHLY and CDR2 FYNNEI. This CDR3 region has 14 residues. CDR3: CASSVAGDVDTQYF. Here the CDR3 DNA reads TGTGCCAGCAGTGTAGCGGGAGACGTTGATACGCAGTATTTT.

The genes are TRBV13 and TRBJ1-2; D gene uncertain. This CDR3 region has 16 residues. The germline V gene has CDR1 PRHDT and CDR2 FYEKMQ (reference sequence). With 5 bases removed from V and 8 bases from J, the gap between germline ends came to 24 bases. CDR3 coding DNA: TGTGCCAGCAGCACCCCTCTCAAGTTGTCCGAGAACGGCTACACCTTC. Translated, it gives CASSTPLKLSENGYTF.

The genes are TRBV18 and TRBJ1-6; possibly TRBD1 for D (6 bases). The germline V gene has CDR1 KGHSH and CDR2 LQKENI. Trimming took 2 bases from V and 8 from J, leaving 16 bases between them. The CDR3 spans 16 residues. CDR3 DNA sequence: TGTGCCAGCTCACCAGTTCGGGCAGGGGTTGATTCACCCCTCCACTTT. Translated, it gives CASSPVRAGVDSPLHF. The full variable domain, its missing parts supplied by reference TRBV18 and TRBJ1-6, is NAGVMQNPRHLVRRRGQEARLRCSPMKGHSHVYWYRQLPEEGLKFMVYLQKENIIDESGMPKERFSAEFPKEGPSILRIQQVVRGDSAAYFCASSPVRAGVDSPLHFGNGTRLTVT.

The chain is built from TRBV6-5 and TRBJ1-3; TRBD1 might be the D (5 bases). Germline V gives CDR1 MNHEY, CDR2 SVGAGI. Trimming removed 2 bases at V and 0 bases at J, with 11 bases between. The CDR3 runs to 16 residues. The CDR3 sequence: CASSYGRTISGNTIYF. CDR3 DNA: TGTGCCAGCAGTTACGGGAGGACAATCTCTGGAAACACCATATATTTT.